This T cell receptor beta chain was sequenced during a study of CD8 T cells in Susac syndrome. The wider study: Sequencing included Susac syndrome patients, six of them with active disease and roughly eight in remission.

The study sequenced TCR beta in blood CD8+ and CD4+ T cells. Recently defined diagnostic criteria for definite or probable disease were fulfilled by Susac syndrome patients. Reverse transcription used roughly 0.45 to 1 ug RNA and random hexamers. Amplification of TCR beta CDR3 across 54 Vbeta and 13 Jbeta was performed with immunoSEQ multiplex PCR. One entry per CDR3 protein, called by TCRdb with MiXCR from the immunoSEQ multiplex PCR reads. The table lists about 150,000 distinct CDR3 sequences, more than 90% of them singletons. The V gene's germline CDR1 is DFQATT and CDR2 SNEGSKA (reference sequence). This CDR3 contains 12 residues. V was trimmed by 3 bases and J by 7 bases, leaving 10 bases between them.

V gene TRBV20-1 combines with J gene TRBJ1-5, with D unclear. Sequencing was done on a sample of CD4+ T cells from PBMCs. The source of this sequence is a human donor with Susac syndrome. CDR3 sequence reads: CSARQASQPQHF. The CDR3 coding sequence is TGCAGTGCTAGGCAGGCTAGCCAGCCCCAGCATTTT.